This T cell receptor (beta chain) appears in the sequencing data of a study of OX40 agonist ivuxolimab in advanced cancers. About the study: Having had anti-PD-1, anti-PD-L1 or anti-CTLA-4 therapy before was allowed, and about 42% had some.

As to this clone: The antigen is undetermined.

Study observations and caveats: Some patients who did not respond also had low normalized T-cell clonal expansion. People who partly responded at 0.1-3.0 mg/kg had some of the least clonal expansion seen. In general, CD8+ T cells held more expanded clones than CD4+ did, on average.

Using immunoSEQ multiplex PCR, the repertoire was profiled, and TCRdb retains in-frame clones only, with some absent. The profile covers over 70,000 clones, with approximately 90% appearing a single time and around 1.5% taken by the ten largest. Looked up from germline, CDR1 is SGHTA and CDR2 is FQGNSA. The CDR3 sequence is 15 residues long. Losses at the gene ends were 7 bases for V and 4 bases for J; bases not matched to a gene: 6. This material consisted of CD4+ or CD8+ T cells sorted from blood, taken in a trial of the OX40 agonist ivuxolimab. This clonotype was obtained from an adult with an advanced solid tumor such as melanoma, head and neck, liver or kidney cancer. V gene TRBV7-2 combines with J gene TRBJ2-1; 11 bases line up with TRBD2. The CDR3 bases are TGTGCCAGCATCCATAGCGGGAGGGAGTACAATGAGCAGTTCTTC. It yields the protein CASIHSGREYNEQFF.